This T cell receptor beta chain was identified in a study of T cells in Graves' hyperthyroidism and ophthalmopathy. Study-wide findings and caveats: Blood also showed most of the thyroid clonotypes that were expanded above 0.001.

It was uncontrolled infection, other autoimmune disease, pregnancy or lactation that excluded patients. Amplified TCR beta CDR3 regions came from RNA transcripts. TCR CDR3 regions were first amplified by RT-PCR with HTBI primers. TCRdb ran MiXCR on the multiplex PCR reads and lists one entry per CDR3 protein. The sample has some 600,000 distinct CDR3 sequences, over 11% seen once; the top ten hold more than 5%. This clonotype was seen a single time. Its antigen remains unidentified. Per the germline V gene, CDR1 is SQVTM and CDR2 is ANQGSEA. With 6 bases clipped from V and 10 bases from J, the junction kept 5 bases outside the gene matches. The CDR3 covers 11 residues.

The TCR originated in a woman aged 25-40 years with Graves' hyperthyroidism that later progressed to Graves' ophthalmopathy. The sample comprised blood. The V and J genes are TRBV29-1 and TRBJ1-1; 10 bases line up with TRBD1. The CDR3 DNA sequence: TGCAGCGTCGGGACAGGGGATAGAGCTTTCTTT. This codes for CSVGTGDRAFF.